The 8 T cell receptor beta chains below all came from one sample that was sequenced in a study of neurological immune-mediated disorders (dated by TCRdb to about 2019). The library was obtained by 5' RACE. Reads for this sample came from an Illumina HiSeq 2500. TCRdb reworked the public reads: Q25 trimming with fastp, MiXCR clone assembly, productive beta chains retained. CDR3 protein duplicates are merged, each entry listing the most common genes and DNA. The sample includes nearly 45,000 distinct CDR3 sequences, with about 22% observed a single time. The biggest ten clones account for about 4.7% of the sample. This specimen's time point label, interpreted: technical triplicate 3. The sample taken for sequencing was PBMCs. All receptors derive from a man aged 55 to 69 with HTLV-1-associated myelopathy (HAM/TSP).

The sample holds many counts of this clonotype. The chain couples TRBV20-1 to TRBJ1-1, with 8 bases matching TRBD1. V lost 1 base and J lost 4; bases outside the gene matches: 14. The CDR3 length is 17 residues. CDR1 and CDR2 from the germline V gene are DFQATT and SNEGSKA (reference sequence). The CDR3 is CSARAGQADPLTTEAFF. The CDR3 DNA follows: TGCAGTGCTAGAGCGGGACAGGCCGATCCACTCACCACTGAAGCTTTCTTT.

This clonotype was recorded at least ten times. The rearrangement uses TRBV5-1 and TRBJ1-3; tentative D call: TRBD1 (5 bases). Germline V gives CDR1 SGHRS, CDR2 YFSETQ. CDR3 length equals 16 residues. Trimming cost V 3 bases and J 0 bases, with 13 bases left between them. The CDR3 protein is CASSWDVSSSGNTIYF. CDR3 nucleotides: TGCGCCAGCAGCTGGGACGTCTCTAGCTCTGGAAACACCATATATTTT. Full variable domain (remainder filled in from reference TRBV5-1 and TRBJ1-3): KAGVTQTPRYLIKTRGQQVTLSCSPISGHRSVSWYQQTPGQGLQFLFEYFSETQRNKGNFPGRFSGRQFSNSRSEMNVSTLELGDSALYLCASSWDVSSSGNTIYFGEGSWLTVV.

This clonotype was seen ten or more times. V is TRBV6-5 and J is TRBJ2-7; 9 bases agree with TRBD2. The CDR3 extends over 17 amino acids. J was trimmed by 4 bases and V by 2 bases; bases with no gene match: 12. Germline-derived CDR1 and CDR2 are MNHEY and SVGAGI. The DNA for the CDR3 is TGTGCCAGCAGTTACGCCTACCGGGCTAGCGGGACGTACGAGCAGTACTTC. Encoded protein: CASSYAYRASGTYEQYF.

This clonotype was counted ten times or more. As DNA, the CDR3 is TGTGCCAGCAGCCAAGCAATGGGCTCTGGAAACACCATATATTTT. This codes for CASSQAMGSGNTIYF. V usage is TRBV3-1 and J usage is TRBJ1-3; D not resolved. This CDR3 region has 15 residues. V lost 1 base and J lost 0, with 7 bases in between. Germline CDR1 and CDR2: LGHDT and YNNKEL (reference sequence).

In its sample, this clonotype was seen many times. The chain combines TRBV7-8 with TRBJ1-1; TRBD1 matches 8 bases. The CDR3 covers 13 residues. Losses at the gene ends were 5 bases for V and 4 bases for J; bases not matched to a gene: 3. Germline assignment: CDR1 SGHVS and CDR2 FQNEAQ. The CDR3 reads CASSTDRGTEAFF. CDR3 bases: TGTGCCAGCAGCACAGACAGGGGCACTGAAGCTTTCTTT. The full variable domain, completed using reference TRBV7-8 and TRBJ1-1, is GAGVSQSPRYKVAKRGQDVALRCDPISGHVSLFWYQQALGQGPEFLTYFQNEAQLDKSGLPSDRFFAERPEGSVSTLKIQRTQQEDSAVYLCASSTDRGTEAFFGQGTRLTVV.

This clonotype was recorded many times. The chain couples TRBV7-2 to TRBJ2-3, with TRBD2 matching 8 bases. The CDR3 is 17 amino acids. Germline CDR1 SGHTA, CDR2 FQGNSA. The CDR3 nucleotides read TGTGTCATCCCAGCTTCCTTGTCTAGCGGGAGCACAGATACGCAGTATTTT. It is translated as CVIPASLSSGSTDTQYF.

This clonotype was detected ten times or more. This chain joins TRBV28 and TRBJ2-2, with TRBD1 matching 11 bases. The CDR3 loop spans 15 amino acids. Unmatched junction bases numbered 5, after V lost 6 bases and J lost 5 bases. Per the germline V gene, CDR1 is MDHEN and CDR2 is SYDVKM. In DNA form, the CDR3 reads TGTGCCAGCAGCACCGGGACAGGGGGTACCGGGGAGCTGTTTTTT. Translated, it gives CASSTGTGGTGELFF.

This clonotype was found many times. This chain joins TRBV20-1 and TRBJ2-7; D is unclear. CDR3 length equals 10 residues. Germline V lookup: CDR1 DFQATT, CDR2 SNEGSKA (reference sequence). Trimming took off 6 bases at V and 5 bases at J, with 8 bases between the two ends. CDR3 loop: CSALFNEQYF. The CDR3 DNA is TGCAGTGCCCTCTTTAACGAGCAGTACTTC.